The clone carrying this T cell receptor (beta chain) has more than one count but fewer than ten. The cohort comprised adults aged roughly 18 to 100 years residing in 24 US areas. For recovered donors of Cohort 3, there were two negative PCRs, clearance, or symptom resolution. TCRdb keeps only in-frame clones here, not all; method: immunoSEQ multiplex PCR. Seen here are roughly 290,000 clones, roughly 85% observed once, and the top ten hold more than 3.5%. Germline V lookup: CDR1 MDHEN, CDR2 SYDVKM. Trimming removed 6 bases from V and 4 bases from J, with 8 bases in between. CDR3 length equals 12 residues. This specimen comes from a study of blood T cell repertoires in COVID-19. Study summary: Samples of COVID-19 (acute and convalescent) were obtained from the United States, Italy and Spain.

The specimen sequenced was PBMCs or T cells enriched from blood (not recorded which). This chain connects TRBV28 to TRBJ2-3; D unclear. The receptor was derived from a woman aged 25 to 39 who had recovered from COVID-19. The CDR3 coding sequence is TGTGCCAGCAGCCTCTCTCCAGATACGCAGTATTTT. It specifies CASSLSPDTQYF.